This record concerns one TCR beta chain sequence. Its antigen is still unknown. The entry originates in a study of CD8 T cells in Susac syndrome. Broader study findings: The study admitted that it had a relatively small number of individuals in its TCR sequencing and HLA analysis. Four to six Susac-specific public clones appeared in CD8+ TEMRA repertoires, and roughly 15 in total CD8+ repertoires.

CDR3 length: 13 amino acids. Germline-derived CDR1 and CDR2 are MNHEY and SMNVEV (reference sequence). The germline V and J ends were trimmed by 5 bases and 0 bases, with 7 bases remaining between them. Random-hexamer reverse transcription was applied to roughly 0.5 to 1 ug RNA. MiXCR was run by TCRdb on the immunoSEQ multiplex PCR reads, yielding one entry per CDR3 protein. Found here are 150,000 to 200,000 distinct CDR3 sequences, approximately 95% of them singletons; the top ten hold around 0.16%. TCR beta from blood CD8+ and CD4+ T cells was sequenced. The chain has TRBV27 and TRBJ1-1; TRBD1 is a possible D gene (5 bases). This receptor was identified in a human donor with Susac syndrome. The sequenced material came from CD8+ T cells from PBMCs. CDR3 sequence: CASSKGLNTEAFF. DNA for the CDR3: TGTGCCAGCAGTAAGGGGTTGAACACTGAAGCTTTCTTT.